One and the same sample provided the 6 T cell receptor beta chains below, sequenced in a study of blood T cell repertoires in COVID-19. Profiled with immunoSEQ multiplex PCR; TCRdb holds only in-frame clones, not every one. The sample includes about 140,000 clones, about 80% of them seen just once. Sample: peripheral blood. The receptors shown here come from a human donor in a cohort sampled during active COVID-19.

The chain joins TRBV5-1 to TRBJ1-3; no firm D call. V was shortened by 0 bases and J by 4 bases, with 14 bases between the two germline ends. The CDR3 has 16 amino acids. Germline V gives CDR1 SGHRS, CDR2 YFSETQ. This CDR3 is CASSLERAIRGNTIYF. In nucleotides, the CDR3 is TGCGCCAGCAGCTTGGAGAGGGCCATCAGAGGAAACACCATATATTTT.

In DNA, the CDR3 is TGTGCCAGCAGCTCACAGGGACAGGTAAATTCACCCCTCCACTTT. Encoded protein: CASSSQGQVNSPLHF. The chain has TRBV21-1 and TRBJ1-6; the table's D call of TRBD1 was not tested on the DNA. TRBV21-1 is a documented pseudogene. This CDR3 has 15 amino acids.

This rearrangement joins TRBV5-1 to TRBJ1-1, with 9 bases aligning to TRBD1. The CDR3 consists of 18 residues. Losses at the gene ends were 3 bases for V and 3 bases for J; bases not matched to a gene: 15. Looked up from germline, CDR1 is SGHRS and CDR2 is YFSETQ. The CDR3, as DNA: TGCGCCAGCAGCTGGGGGCGGACAGGGGAGTTGTGGGACACTGAAGCTTTCTTT. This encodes CASSWGRTGELWDTEAFF.

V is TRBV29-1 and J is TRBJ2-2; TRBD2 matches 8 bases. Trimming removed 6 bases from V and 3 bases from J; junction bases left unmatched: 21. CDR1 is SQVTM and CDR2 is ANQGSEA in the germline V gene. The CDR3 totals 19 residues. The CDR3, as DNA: TGCAGCGTCCAAAATCCGGGACTAGTCGAAGGGGGGGACACCGGGGAGCTGTTTTTT. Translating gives CSVQNPGLVEGGDTGELFF.

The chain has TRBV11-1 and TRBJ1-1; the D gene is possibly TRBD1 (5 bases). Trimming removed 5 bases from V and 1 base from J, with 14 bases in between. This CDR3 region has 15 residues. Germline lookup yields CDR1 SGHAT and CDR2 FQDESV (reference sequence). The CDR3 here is CASSGTLVGNTEAFF. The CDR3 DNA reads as TGTGCCAGCAGCGGGACTTTGGTGGGGAACACTGAAGCTTTCTTT.

The CDR3 DNA is TGTGCCAGCAGCGTAGGGGCGCGGGGGTGGGACATTCAGTACTTC. Protein product: CASSVGARGWDIQYF. This chain uses TRBV9 with TRBJ2-4, with 7 bases that match TRBD2. Germline V gene lookup returns CDR1 SGDLS and CDR2 YYNGEE. This CDR3 is 15 amino acids long. J was trimmed by 8 bases and V by 0 bases; bases with no gene match: 8.